This T cell receptor beta chain was documented in a study of blood T cells in healthy people across ages. With a J-beta primer mix and a sample-barcoded 5' primer, a second PCR ran about 7 to 12 cycles. TCRdb called the 5' RACE reads again in MiXCR, with one record for every CDR3 protein. Of about 750,000 distinct CDR3 sequences listed, less than 70% are singletons. Germline CDR1 and CDR2: KGHSH and LQKENI. This CDR3 region has 15 residues. Trimming took off 3 bases at V and 0 bases at J, with 12 bases between the two ends. Study-wide points: It was held that the diversity estimates obtained from one million T cells were underestimates.

This clonotype was seen more than once but under ten times. Its antigen is unidentified. Input material: blood. The rearrangement uses TRBV18 and TRBJ2-7; possibly TRBD1 or TRBD2 for D (5 bases each). This sequence was found in a man older than 75 in good health. In nucleotides, the CDR3 is TGTGCCAGCTCACCGCCGGGACGGAGCTCCTACGAGCAGTACTTC. Protein sequence: CASSPPGRSSYEQYF. The full variable domain, in which reference TRBV18 and TRBJ2-7 provide the parts outside the CDR3, is NAGVMQNPRHLVRRRGQEARLRCSPMKGHSHVYWYRQLPEEGLKFMVYLQKENIIDESGMPKERFSAEFPKEGPSILRIQQVVRGDSAAYFCASSPPGRSSYEQYFGPGTRLTVT.